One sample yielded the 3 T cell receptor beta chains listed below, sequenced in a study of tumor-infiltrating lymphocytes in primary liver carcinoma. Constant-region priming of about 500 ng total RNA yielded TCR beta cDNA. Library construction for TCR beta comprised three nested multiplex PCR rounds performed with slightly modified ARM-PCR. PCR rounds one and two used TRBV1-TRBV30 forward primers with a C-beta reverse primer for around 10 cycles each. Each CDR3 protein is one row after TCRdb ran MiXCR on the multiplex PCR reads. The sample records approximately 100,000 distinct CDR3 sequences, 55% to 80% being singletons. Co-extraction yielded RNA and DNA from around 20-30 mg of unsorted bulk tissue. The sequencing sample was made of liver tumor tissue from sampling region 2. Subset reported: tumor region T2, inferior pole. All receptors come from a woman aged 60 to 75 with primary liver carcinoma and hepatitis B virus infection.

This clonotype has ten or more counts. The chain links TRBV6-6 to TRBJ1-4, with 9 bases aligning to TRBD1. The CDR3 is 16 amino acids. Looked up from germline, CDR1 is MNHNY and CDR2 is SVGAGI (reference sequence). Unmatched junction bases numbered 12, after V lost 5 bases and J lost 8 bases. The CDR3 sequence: CASSDPGQGYREKLFF. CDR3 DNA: TGTGCCAGCAGTGACCCGGGACAGGGCTACCGGGAAAAACTGTTTTTT.

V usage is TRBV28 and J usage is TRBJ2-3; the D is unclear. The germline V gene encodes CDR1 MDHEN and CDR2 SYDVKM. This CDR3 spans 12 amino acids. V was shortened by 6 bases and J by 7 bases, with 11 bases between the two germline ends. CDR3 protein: CASSSRLHTQYF. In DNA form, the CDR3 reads TGTGCCAGCAGCTCGAGACTTCATACGCAGTATTTT. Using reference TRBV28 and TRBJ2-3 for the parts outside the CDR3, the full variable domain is DVKVTQSSRYLVKRTGEKVFLECVQDMDHENMFWYRQDPGLGLRLIYFSYDVKMKEKGDIPEGYSVSREKKERFSLILESASTNQTSMYLCASSSRLHTQYFGPGTRLTVL.

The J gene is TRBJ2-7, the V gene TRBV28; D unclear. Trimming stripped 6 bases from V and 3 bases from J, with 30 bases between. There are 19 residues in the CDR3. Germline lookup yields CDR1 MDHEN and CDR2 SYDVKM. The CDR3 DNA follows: TGTGCCAGCAGCTCTACCGGTGGGCACCAGCCTATGCGCCTCTACGAGCAGTACTTC. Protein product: CASSSTGGHQPMRLYEQYF.